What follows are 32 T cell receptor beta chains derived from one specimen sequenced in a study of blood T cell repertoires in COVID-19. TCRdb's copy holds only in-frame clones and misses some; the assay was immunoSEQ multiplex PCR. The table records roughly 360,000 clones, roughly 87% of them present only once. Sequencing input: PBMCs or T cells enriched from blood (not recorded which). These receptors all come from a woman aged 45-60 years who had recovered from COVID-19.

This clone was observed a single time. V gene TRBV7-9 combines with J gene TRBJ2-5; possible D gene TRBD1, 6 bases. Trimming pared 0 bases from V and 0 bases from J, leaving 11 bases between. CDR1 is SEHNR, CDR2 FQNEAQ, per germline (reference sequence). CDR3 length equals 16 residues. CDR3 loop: CASSLARGMYQETQYF. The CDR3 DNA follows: TGTGCCAGCAGCTTAGCCAGGGGCATGTACCAAGAGACCCAGTACTTC.

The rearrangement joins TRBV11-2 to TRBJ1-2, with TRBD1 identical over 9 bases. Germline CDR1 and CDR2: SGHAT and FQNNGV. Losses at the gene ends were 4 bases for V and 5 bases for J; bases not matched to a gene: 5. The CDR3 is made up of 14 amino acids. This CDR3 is CASSSSDRGYGYTF. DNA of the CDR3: TGTGCCAGCAGCTCATCGGACAGGGGATATGGCTACACCTTC.

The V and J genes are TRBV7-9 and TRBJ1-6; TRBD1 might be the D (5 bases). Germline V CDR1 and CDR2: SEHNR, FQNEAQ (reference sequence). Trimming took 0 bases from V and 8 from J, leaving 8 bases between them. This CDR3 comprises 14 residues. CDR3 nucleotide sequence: TGTGCCAGCAGCTTAGCGCAGGGCGATTCACCCCTCCACTTT. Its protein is CASSLAQGDSPLHF. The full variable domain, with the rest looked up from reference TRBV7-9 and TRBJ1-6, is DTGVSQNPRHKITKRGQNVTFRCDPISEHNRLYWYRQTLGQGPEFLTYFQNEAQLEKSRLLSDRFSAERPKGSFSTLEIQRTEQGDSAMYLCASSLAQGDSPLHFGNGTRLTVT.

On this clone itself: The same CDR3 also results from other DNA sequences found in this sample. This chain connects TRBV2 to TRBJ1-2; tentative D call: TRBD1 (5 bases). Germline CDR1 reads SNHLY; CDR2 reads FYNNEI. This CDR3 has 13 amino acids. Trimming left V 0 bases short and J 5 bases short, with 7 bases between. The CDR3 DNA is TGTGCCAGCAGTGAAGCCTCAGGGTATGGCTACACCTTC. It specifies CASSEASGYGYTF.

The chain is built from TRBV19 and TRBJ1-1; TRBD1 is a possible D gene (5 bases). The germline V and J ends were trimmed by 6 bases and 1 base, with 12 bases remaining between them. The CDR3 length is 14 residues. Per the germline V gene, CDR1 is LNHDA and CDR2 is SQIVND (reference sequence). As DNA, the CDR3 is TGTGCCAGTAGAGGACAAGGGGCGAACACTGAAGCTTTCTTT. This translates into CASRGQGANTEAFF.

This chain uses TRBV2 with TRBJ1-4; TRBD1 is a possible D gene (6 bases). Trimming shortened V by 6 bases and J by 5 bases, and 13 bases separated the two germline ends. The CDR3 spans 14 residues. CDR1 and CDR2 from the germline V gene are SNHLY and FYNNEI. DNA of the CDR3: TGTGCCAGCAGGGAACAGGGACTAAATGAAAAACTGTTTTTT. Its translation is CASREQGLNEKLFF.

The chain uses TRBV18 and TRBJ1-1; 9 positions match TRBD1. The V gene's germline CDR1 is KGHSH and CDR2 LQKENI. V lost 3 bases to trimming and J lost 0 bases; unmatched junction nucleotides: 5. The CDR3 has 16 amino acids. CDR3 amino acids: CASSPPGQGVNTEAFF. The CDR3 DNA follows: TGTGCCAGCTCACCGCCGGGACAGGGCGTGAACACTGAAGCTTTCTTT.

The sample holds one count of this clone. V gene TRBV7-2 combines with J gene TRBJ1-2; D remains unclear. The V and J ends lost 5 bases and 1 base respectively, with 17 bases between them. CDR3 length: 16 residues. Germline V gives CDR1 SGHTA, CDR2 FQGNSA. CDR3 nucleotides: TGTGCCAGCAGCCCACAGACGGGGTCCCTTAACTATGGCTACACCTTC. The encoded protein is CASSPQTGSLNYGYTF. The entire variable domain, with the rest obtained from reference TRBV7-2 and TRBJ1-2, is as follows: GAGVSQSPSNKVTEKGKDVELRCDPISGHTALYWYRQSLGQGLEFLIYFQGNSAPDKSGLPSDRFSAERTGGSVSTLTIQRTQQEDSAVYLCASSPQTGSLNYGYTFGSGTRLTVV.

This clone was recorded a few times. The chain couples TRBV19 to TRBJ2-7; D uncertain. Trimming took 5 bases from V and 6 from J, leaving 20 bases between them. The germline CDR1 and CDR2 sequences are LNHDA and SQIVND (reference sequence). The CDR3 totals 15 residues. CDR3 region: CASSSKIVDPAEQYF. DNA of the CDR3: TGTGCCAGTAGTTCAAAGATAGTCGATCCTGCCGAGCAGTACTTC.

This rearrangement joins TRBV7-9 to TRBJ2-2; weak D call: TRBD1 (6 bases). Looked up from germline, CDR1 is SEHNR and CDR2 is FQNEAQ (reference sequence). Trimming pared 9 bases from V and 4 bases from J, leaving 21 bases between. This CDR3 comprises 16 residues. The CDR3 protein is CASGNGKGGGTGELFF. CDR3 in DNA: TGTGCCAGTGGAAATGGAAAAGGGGGTGGCACCGGGGAGCTGTTTTTT.

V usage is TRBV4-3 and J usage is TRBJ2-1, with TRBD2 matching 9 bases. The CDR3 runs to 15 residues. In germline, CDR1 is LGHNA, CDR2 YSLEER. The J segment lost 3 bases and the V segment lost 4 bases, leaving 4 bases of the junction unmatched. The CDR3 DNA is TGCGCCAGCAGCCGAACACTAGCGGGCTACAATGAGCAGTTCTTC. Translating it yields CASSRTLAGYNEQFF.

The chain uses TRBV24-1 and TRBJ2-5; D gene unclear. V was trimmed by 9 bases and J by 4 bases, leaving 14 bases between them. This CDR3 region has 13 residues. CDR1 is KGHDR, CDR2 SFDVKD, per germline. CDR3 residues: CATVARLPETQYF. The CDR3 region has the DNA TGTGCCACCGTTGCGAGGTTGCCAGAGACCCAGTACTTC.

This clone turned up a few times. The CDR3 loop reads CASSPSGGVSYNEQFF. The CDR3 DNA is TGTGCCAGCAGCCCTAGCGGGGGGGTATCCTACAATGAGCAGTTCTTC. This chain joins TRBV7-8 and TRBJ2-1; 12 nucleotides agree with TRBD2. There are 16 residues in the CDR3. With V trimmed by 5 bases and J by 1 base, 3 bases remained unmatched. In germline, CDR1 is SGHVS, CDR2 FQNEAQ.

The CDR3 loop is CASSPGTSGNEQYF. CDR3 DNA: TGCGCCAGCAGCCCCGGGACTAGCGGAAACGAGCAGTACTTC. The rearrangement uses TRBV5-1 and TRBJ2-7, with TRBD2 matching over 11 bases. V lost 4 bases and J lost 5; bases outside the gene matches: 5. Germline assignment: CDR1 SGHRS and CDR2 YFSETQ. This CDR3 comprises 14 residues.

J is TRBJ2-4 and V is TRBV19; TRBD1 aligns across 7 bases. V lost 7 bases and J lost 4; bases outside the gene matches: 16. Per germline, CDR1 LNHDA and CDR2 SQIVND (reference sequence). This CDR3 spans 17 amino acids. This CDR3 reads CASTAFSTGTEKNIQYF. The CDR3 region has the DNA TGTGCCAGTACCGCCTTTTCAACCGGGACAGAGAAAAACATTCAGTACTTC.

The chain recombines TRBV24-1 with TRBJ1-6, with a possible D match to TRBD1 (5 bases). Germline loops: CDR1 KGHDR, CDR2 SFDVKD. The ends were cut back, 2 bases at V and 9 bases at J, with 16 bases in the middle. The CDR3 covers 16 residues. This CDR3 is CATSDSRAGWVSPLHF. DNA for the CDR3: TGTGCCACCAGTGATTCCCGAGCAGGGTGGGTTTCACCCCTCCACTTT.

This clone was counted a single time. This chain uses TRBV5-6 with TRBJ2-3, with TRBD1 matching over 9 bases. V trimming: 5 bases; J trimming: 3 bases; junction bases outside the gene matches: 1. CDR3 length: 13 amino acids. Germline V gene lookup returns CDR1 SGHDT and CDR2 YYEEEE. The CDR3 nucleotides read TGTGCCAGCAGTGGACAGGGGACAGATACGCAGTATTTT. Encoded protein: CASSGQGTDTQYF.

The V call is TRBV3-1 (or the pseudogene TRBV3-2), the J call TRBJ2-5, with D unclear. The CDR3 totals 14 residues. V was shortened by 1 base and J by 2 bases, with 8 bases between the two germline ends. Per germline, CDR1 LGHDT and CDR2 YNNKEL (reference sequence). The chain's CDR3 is CASSQVAGQETQYF. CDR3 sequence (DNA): TGTGCCAGCAGCCAAGTCGCAGGTCAAGAGACCCAGTACTTC.

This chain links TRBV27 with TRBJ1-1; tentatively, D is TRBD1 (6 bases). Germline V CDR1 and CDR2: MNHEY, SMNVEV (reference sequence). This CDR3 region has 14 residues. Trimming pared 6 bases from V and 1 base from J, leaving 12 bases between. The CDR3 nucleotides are TGTGCCAGCAGAGGTAGGGGGGGGAACACTGAAGCTTTCTTT. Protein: CASRGRGGNTEAFF.

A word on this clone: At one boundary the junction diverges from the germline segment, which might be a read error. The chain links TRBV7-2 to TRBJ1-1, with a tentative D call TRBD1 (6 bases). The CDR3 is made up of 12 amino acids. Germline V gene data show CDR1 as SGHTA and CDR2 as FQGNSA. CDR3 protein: CASSHGQTAAFF. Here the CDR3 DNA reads TGTGCCAGCAGCCACGGACAGACTGCAGCTTTCTTT.

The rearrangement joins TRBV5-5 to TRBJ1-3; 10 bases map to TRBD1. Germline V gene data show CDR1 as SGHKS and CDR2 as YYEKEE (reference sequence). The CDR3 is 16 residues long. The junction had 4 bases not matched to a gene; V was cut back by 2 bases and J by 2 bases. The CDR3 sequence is CASSFGTGAPGNTIYF. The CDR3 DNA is TGTGCCAGCAGCTTTGGGACAGGGGCGCCTGGAAACACCATATATTTT.

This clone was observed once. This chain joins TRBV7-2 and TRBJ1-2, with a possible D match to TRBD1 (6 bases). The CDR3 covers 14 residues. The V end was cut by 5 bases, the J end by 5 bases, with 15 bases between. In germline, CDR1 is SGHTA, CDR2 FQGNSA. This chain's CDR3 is CASSPGQGQYGYTF. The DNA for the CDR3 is TGTGCCAGCAGCCCGGGCCAGGGGCAGTATGGCTACACCTTC.

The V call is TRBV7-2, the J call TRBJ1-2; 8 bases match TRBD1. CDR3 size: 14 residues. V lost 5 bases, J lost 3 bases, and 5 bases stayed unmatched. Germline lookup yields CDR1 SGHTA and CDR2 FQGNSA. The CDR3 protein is CASSPTGADYGYTF. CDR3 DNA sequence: TGTGCCAGCAGCCCGACAGGGGCGGACTATGGCTACACCTTC.

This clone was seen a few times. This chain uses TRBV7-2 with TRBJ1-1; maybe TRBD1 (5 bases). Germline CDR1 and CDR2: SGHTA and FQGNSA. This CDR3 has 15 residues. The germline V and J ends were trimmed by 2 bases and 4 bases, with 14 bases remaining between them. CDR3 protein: CASSLRAGYTTEAFF. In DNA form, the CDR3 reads TGTGCCAGCAGCTTAAGGGCAGGGTATACCACTGAAGCTTTCTTT.

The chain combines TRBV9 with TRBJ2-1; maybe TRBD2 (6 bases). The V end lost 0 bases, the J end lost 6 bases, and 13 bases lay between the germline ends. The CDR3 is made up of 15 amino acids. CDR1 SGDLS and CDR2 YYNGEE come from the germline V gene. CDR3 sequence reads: CASSVGGGVANEQFF. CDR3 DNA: TGTGCCAGCAGCGTAGGGGGCGGGGTCGCCAATGAGCAGTTCTTC. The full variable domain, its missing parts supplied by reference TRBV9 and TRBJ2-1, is DSGVTQTPKHLITATGQRVTLRCSPRSGDLSVYWYQQSLDQGLQFLIQYYNGEERAKGNILERFSAQQFPDLHSELNLSSLELGDSALYFCASSVGGGVANEQFFGPGTRLTVL.

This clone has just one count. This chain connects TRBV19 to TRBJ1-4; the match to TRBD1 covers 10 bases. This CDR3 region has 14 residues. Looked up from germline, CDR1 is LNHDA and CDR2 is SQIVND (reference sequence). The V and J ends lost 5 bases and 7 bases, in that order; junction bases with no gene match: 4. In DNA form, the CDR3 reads TGTGCCAGTAGTTCGGACAGGGGGACTGAAAAACTGTTTTTT. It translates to CASSSDRGTEKLFF.

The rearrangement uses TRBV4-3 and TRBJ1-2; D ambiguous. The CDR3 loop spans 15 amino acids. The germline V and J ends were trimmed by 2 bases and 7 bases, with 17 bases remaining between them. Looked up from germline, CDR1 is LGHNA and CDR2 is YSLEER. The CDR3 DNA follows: TGCGCCAGCAGCCAAACTTCCCGGGGATACGGTGGCTACACCTTC. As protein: CASSQTSRGYGGYTF.

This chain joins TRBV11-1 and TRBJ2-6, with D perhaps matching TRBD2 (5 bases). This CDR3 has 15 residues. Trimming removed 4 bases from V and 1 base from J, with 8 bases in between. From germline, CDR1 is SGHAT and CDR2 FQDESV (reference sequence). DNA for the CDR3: TGTGCCAGCAGCTCAGAGGGTTCTGGGGCCAACGTCCTGACTTTC. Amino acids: CASSSEGSGANVLTF.

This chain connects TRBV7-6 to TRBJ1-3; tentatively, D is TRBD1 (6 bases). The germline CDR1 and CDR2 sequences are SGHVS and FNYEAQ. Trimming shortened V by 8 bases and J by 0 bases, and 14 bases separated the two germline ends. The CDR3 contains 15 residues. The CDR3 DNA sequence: TGTGCCAGCGGTTCCGGGACAAGCTCTGGAAACACCATATATTTT. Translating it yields CASGSGTSSGNTIYF. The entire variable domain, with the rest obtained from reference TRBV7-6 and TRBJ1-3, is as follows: GAGVSQSPRYKVTKRGQDVALRCDPISGHVSLYWYRQALGQGPEFLTYFNYEAQQDKSGLPNDRFSAERPEGSISTLTIQRTEQRDSAMYRCASGSGTSSGNTIYFGEGSWLTVV.

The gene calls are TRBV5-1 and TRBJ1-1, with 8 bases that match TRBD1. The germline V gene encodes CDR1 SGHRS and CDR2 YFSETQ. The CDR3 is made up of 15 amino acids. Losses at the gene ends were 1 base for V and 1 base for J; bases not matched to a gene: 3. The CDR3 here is CASSLRGQENTEAFF. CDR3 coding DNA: TGCGCCAGCAGCTTGAGGGGACAGGAGAACACTGAAGCTTTCTTT.

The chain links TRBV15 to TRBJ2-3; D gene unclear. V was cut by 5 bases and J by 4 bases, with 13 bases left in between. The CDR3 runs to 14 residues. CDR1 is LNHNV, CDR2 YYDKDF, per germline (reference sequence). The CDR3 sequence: CATSPRTTPDTQYF. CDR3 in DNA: TGTGCCACCAGCCCGCGAACCACTCCAGATACGCAGTATTTT.

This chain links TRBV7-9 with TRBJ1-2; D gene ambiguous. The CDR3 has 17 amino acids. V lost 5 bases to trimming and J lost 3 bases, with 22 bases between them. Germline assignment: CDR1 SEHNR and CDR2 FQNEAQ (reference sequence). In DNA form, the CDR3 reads TGTGCCAGCAGCCTAGACCTAACTGCGAATCCTGACTATGGCTACACCTTC. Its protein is CASSLDLTANPDYGYTF. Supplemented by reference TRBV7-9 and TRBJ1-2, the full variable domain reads DTGVSQNPRHKITKRGQNVTFRCDPISEHNRLYWYRQTLGQGPEFLTYFQNEAQLEKSRLLSDRFSAERPKGSFSTLEIQRTEQGDSAMYLCASSLDLTANPDYGYTFGSGTRLTVV.